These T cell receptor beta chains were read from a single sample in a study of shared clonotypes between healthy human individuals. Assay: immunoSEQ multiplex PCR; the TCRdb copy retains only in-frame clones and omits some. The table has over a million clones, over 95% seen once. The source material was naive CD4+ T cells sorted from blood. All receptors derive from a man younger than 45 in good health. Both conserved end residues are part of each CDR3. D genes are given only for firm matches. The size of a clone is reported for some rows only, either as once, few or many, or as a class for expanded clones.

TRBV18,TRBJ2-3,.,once,CASSPLTGGLTDTQYF,TGTGCCAGCTCACCACTGACGGGCGGACTCACAGATACGCAGTATTTT
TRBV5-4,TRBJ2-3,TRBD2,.,CASSRGLAGGITDTQYF,TGTGCCAGCAGCAGAGGACTAGCGGGAGGGATCACAGATACGCAGTATTTT
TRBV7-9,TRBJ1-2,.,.,CASSTETPYGYTF,TGTGCCAGTTCTACAGAGACTCCCTATGGCTACACCTTC
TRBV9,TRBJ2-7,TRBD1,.,CASSVGHRGSSYEQYF,TGTGCCAGCAGCGTAGGCCACAGGGGTTCGTCCTACGAGCAGTACTTC
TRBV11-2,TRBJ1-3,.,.,CASSLVLGGGSGNTIYF,TGTGCCAGCAGCTTAGTTCTAGGCGGAGGCTCTGGAAACACCATATATTTT
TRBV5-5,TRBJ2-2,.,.,CASSPKGRVMNTGELFF,TGTGCCAGCAGCCCCAAGGGGCGGGTGATGAACACCGGGGAGCTGTTTTTT
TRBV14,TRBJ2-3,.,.,CASSQDWDTQYF,TGTGCCAGCAGCCAAGATTGGGATACGCAGTATTTT
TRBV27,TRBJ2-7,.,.,CASRMTVNSYEQYF,TGTGCCAGCAGAATGACAGTAAACAGCTACGAGCAGTACTTC
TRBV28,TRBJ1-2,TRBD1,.,CASRPGDRAPGYTF,TGTGCCAGCAGGCCGGGGGACAGGGCTCCTGGCTACACCTTC
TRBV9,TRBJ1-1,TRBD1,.,CASSVEGGWMNTEAFF,TGTGCCAGCAGCGTAGAAGGGGGCTGGATGAACACTGAAGCTTTCTTT
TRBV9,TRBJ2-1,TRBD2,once,CASSEASGIIGQFF,TGTGCCAGCAGCGAGGCTAGCGGGATAATTGGGCAGTTCTTC